This entry lists 14 T cell receptor beta chains sequenced from one sample in a study of T-cell memory formation after mild COVID-19. From the 5' RACE reads, TCRdb called clonotypes with MiXCR, one entry per CDR3 protein. The sample includes more than 300,000 distinct CDR3 sequences, about 13% seen only once; the top ten take roughly 21%. The sequencing sample was made of PBMCs or a T cell subset sorted from them (not recorded which). These receptors all come from a man in his late teens or twenties who had mild COVID-19 (a few samples of this study predate the infection). Cell type and time point are not known.

The chain is built from TRBV27 and TRBJ2-1, with 7 bases matching TRBD1. Germline V lookup: CDR1 MNHEY, CDR2 SMNVEV (reference sequence). The CDR3 runs 16 residues. V shed 2 bases, J shed 3 bases, and the junction held 7 bases outside the gene matches. The CDR3 nucleotides are TGTGCCAGCAGTTTAAACCGACAGGGATTCTACAATGAGCAGTTCTTC. It specifies CASSLNRQGFYNEQFF.

The chain is built from TRBV6-5 and TRBJ1-2; no clear D. The CDR3 covers 15 residues. Germline V gene lookup returns CDR1 MNHEY and CDR2 SVGAGI. Trimming took off 2 bases at V and 2 bases at J, with 12 bases between the two ends. CDR3 DNA sequence: TGTGCCAGCAGTTACCTTTCGAAAGCCAACTATGGCTACACCTTC. Its translation is CASSYLSKANYGYTF.

This clonotype was counted many times. The V call is TRBV29-1, the J call TRBJ2-2; no clear D gene. The CDR3 has 14 residues. V gave up 5 bases and J gave up 0 bases, with 10 bases separating them. Germline loops: CDR1 SQVTM, CDR2 ANQGSEA. The CDR3 region is CSVCTAANTGELFF. In DNA, the CDR3 is TGCAGCGTTTGTACGGCCGCGAACACCGGGGAGCTGTTTTTT.

The chain links TRBV9 to TRBJ2-2; D gene ambiguous. Per the germline V gene, CDR1 is SGDLS and CDR2 is YYNGEE. Trimming removed 0 bases at V and 0 bases at J, with 3 bases between. The CDR3 loop spans 14 amino acids. CDR3 nucleotide sequence: TGTGCCAGCAGCGTAGTTCCGAACACCGGGGAGCTGTTTTTT. Its protein is CASSVVPNTGELFF.

Concerning this clonotype: Possible read error: a much larger clone is one base away. The J gene is TRBJ2-3, the V gene TRBV5-1, with D hard to call. CDR1 is SGHRS, CDR2 YFSETQ, per germline. The CDR3 length is 15 residues. V was shortened by 5 bases and J by 0 bases, with 13 bases between the two germline ends. In nucleotides, the CDR3 is TGCGCCAGCAGACGGAATCTGGATAGCACAGATACGCAGTATTTT. Its translation: CASRRNLDSTDTQYF.

The J gene is TRBJ1-2, the V gene TRBV25-1, with D perhaps matching TRBD1 (5 bases). CDR1 is MGHDK, CDR2 SYGVNS, per germline. The CDR3 consists of 14 residues. Trimming stripped 4 bases from V and 4 bases from J, with 13 bases between. CDR3 DNA: TGTGCCAGCAGTGGCAGGGCCGGTGCCTATGGCTACACCTTC. Protein sequence: CASSGRAGAYGYTF.

This clonotype was counted a few times. The rearrangement links TRBV12-3 or TRBV12-4 to TRBJ2-5, with D unclear. This CDR3 has 11 residues. V lost 5 bases and J lost 5, with 6 bases in between. The CDR3 region has the DNA TGTGCCAGCAGTGCATATGAGACCCAGTACTTC. Amino acid sequence: CASSAYETQYF.

J is TRBJ1-2 and V is TRBV18; D might be TRBD1 (5 bases). This CDR3 contains 14 residues. The germline V and J ends were trimmed by 3 bases and 6 bases, with 14 bases remaining between them. Germline loops: CDR1 KGHSH, CDR2 LQKENI. This CDR3 is CASSPGRVYHGYTF. Here the CDR3 DNA reads TGTGCCAGCTCACCGGGCAGGGTTTACCATGGCTACACCTTC.

The gene calls are TRBV12-3 or TRBV12-4 and TRBJ2-2; tentatively, D is TRBD1 or TRBD2 (5 bases each). Trimming left V 1 base short and J 4 bases short, with 10 bases between. This CDR3 spans 15 amino acids. This CDR3 is CASSLGGVGTGELFF. As DNA, the CDR3 is TGTGCCAGCAGTTTAGGAGGGGTCGGCACCGGGGAGCTGTTTTTT.

This clonotype occurred a few times. The gene calls are TRBV6-2 or TRBV6-3 and TRBJ1-1, with D possibly TRBD1 on 5 matching bases. V dropped 7 bases and J dropped 8 bases, with 23 bases sitting between them. The CDR3 totals 15 residues. Germline V gene data show CDR1 as MNHEY and CDR2 as SVGEGT. In nucleotides, the CDR3 is TGTGCCAGCAACACCCCCTCACGGGACCCGAGCGAAGCTTTCTTT. This sequence encodes CASNTPSRDPSEAFF.

This clonotype was found a few times. The chain employs TRBV28 and TRBJ1-2; D gene unclear. The V and J ends lost 7 bases and 8 bases respectively, with 14 bases between them. In germline, CDR1 is MDHEN, CDR2 SYDVKM. This CDR3 spans 12 amino acids. Written as DNA, the CDR3 is TGTGCCAGCACGGGTGACTGGCGGGGCTACACCTTC. It encodes CASTGDWRGYTF.

The chain recombines TRBV6-1 with TRBJ2-4; D is possibly TRBD1 (6 bases). V lost 6 bases, J lost 5 bases, and 11 bases lay in between. The CDR3 is 13 residues long. The germline gives CDR1 MNHNS, CDR2 SASEGT. The CDR3 loop is CASSLNRENIQYF. The CDR3 region has the DNA TGTGCCAGCAGCCTAAACAGGGAAAACATTCAGTACTTC.

This clonotype was detected only a few times. CDR3 protein: CASSSPPGGTDTQYF. The CDR3 DNA reads TGTGCCAGCAGCTCACCCCCGGGGGGTACAGATACGCAGTATTTT. The rearrangement uses TRBV7-2 and TRBJ2-3, with 7 bases lining up with TRBD2. CDR3 size: 15 residues. Germline CDR1 reads SGHTA; CDR2 reads FQGNSA. Trimming cost V 4 bases and J 3 bases; bases outside gene matches: 7.

A few counts support this clonotype. The chain links TRBV5-1 to TRBJ1-4, with 7 bases identical to TRBD1. CDR3 length: 14 amino acids. V was clipped by 2 bases and J by 5 bases; unmatched bases: 3. CDR1 is SGHRS and CDR2 is YFSETQ in the germline V gene. CDR3 loop: CASSLQQGNEKLFF. Here the CDR3 DNA reads TGCGCCAGCAGCTTACAACAGGGGAATGAAAAACTGTTTTTT. Full variable domain (outside the CDR3, taken from reference TRBV5-1 and TRBJ1-4): KAGVTQTPRYLIKTRGQQVTLSCSPISGHRSVSWYQQTPGQGLQFLFEYFSETQRNKGNFPGRFSGRQFSNSRSEMNVSTLELGDSALYLCASSLQQGNEKLFFGSGTQLSVL.